The clone carrying this T cell receptor beta chain was picked up one time. The target antigen is unknown. A read error is possible here, since a much larger clone lies one base away. With V trimmed by 4 bases and J by 7 bases, 9 bases remained unmatched. The V gene's germline CDR1 is SSHAT and CDR2 FNYEAQ (reference sequence). CDR3 length: 14 amino acids. The data stem from a study of read filtering for tumor transcriptome and immune sequencing. From 300 to 400 ng of RNA, a library with molecular barcoded alpha/delta and beta/gamma adaptors was made. Each CDR3 protein gets one entry after TCRdb re-called the reads with MiXCR. The profile shows about 130,000 distinct CDR3 sequences, around 13% of them singletons. Study findings and constraints: RNA-seq captured clonotypes less deeply and reliably than IR-seq.

The chain couples TRBV7-7 to TRBJ2-5; TRBD2 matches 7 bases. The TCR originated in a donor over 35 with multiple myeloma. Sequencing was done on a sample of a population of CD138-negative cells sorted from bone marrow. The CDR3 reads CASSSDPSGGTQYF. DNA of the CDR3: TGTGCCAGCAGCTCCGATCCTAGCGGTGGGACCCAGTACTTC.